This T cell receptor beta chain is from a study of cytomegalovirus exposure and HLA in healthy donors. Notes on this clone: Its antigen is not identified.

Some clones are missing from TCRdb's copy, which holds only in-frame ones; the method was immunoSEQ multiplex PCR. Of some 150,000 clones detected, roughly nine tenths appear once; the ten largest clones hold less than 3%. Study-level results: The authors confirmed in vitro that a few CMV-associated chains were specific for CMV antigens. Most TCR sequences proved rare, with some public TCRs found in many donors.

The CDR3 runs to 13 residues. Germline-derived CDR1 and CDR2 are MGHDK and SYGVNS. The trim removed 7 bases at V and 6 bases at J, leaving 4 bases unmatched. V gene TRBV25-1 combines with J gene TRBJ2-2, with 8 bases aligning to TRBD1. The sample taken for sequencing was PBMCs. This clonotype was obtained from a man in his late teens or twenties in good health and CMV-seropositive. The CDR3 reads CASKRTGSGELFF. Here the CDR3 DNA reads TGTGCCAGCAAAAGGACAGGGTCCGGGGAGCTGTTTTTT.